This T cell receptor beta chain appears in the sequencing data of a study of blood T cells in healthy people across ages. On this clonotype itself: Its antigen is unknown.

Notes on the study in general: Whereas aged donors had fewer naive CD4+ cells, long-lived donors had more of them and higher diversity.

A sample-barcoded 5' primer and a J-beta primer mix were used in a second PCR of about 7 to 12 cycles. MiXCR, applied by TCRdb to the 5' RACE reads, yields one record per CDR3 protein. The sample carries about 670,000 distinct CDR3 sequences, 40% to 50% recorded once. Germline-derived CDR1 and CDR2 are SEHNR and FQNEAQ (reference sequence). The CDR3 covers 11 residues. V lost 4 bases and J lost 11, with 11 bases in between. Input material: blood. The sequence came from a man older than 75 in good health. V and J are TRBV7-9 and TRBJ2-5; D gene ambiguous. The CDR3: CASSSVTEQYF. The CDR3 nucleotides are TGTGCCAGCAGCTCGGTGACGGAACAGTACTTC.